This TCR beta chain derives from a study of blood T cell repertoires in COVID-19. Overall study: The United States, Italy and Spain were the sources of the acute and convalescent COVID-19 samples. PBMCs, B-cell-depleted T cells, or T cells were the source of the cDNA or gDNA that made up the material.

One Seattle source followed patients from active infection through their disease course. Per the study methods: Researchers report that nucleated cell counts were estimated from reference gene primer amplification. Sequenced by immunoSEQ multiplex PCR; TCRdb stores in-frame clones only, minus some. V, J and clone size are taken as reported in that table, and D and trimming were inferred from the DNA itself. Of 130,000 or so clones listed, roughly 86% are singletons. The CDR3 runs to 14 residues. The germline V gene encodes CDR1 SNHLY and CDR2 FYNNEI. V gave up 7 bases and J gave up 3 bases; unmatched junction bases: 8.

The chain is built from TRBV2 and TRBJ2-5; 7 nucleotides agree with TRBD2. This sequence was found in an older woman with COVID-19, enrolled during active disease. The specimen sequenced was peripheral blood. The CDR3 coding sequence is TGTGCCAGCACTGCCAGGGAGGGAGAAGAGACCCAGTACTTC. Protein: CASTAREGEETQYF.